This TCR beta chain originates from a study of cytomegalovirus exposure and HLA in healthy donors (dated by TCRdb to 2016 to 2017). General notes on the study: An earlier analysis of roughly 570 of the donors reported approximately 300 Gb of sequence data and 90 million to 120 million unique TCR beta sequences obtained from some 170 million T cells. About 280 gigabases of sequencing data and 70 million to 85 million unique TCR sequences were included in an early release covering several hundred HLA-typed donors. Of the roughly 400 genotyped donors, approximately 80% fell in the genetic ancestry cluster associated with self-reported Caucasian donors. The aim of the study was to test whether cataloging public T cell receptors could identify signatures of past pathogen exposure. The study used immunosequencing to profile the T cell repertoires of hundreds of subjects and linked those repertoires to cytomegalovirus serostatus. A separate validation cohort of more than 100 different subjects was used in addition to the roughly 640-subject first cohort. High-throughput TCR immunosequencing, statistical association of individual TCRs with disease status, and machine learning were combined to predict cytomegalovirus infection status. A later analysis re-analyzed previously published TCR beta repertoires from several hundred donors and added high-resolution HLA genotyping to study TCR occurrence patterns. In the later analysis, no new phenotypic data were used to find candidate immune exposures; instead, reliance was placed on TCR beta sequences and their occurrence across donors. An earlier analysis of roughly 580 of the donors used high-throughput TCR beta sequencing to judge whether each TCR beta V gene segment behaved as functional or pseudogenic. Donor age, sex, ethnicity and CMV serostatus were compiled alongside the repertoire data. Genome-wide SNP genotypes for about 60% of the roughly 670 donors were used in a later genetic analysis, which treated that subset as a discovery cohort. All discovery cohort repertoires had been generated on a single sequencing platform. HLA typing covered class I and class II loci at four-digit resolution. Typing coverage varied by locus: roughly 629-640 donors for A, B, C, DRB1 and DQB1; roughly 520 for DQA1; more than 600 for DPA1; under 490 for DPB1. About five DR-DQ haplotypes were handled as single units for association and clustering because linkage in the cohort was strong. Across around 400 genotyped donors of the cohort, an average of approximately 220,000 unique TCR beta nucleotide sequences per donor were sequenced, and roughly 17% of those sequences were non-productive. Summary of the overall study and its limitations: According to a later analysis, parvovirus B19, influenza, CMV and Epstein-Barr virus appeared linked to several top co-occurrence clusters. This cohort had only TCR beta chains sequenced, and the lack of alpha or paired-chain data limited which features could be detected. A cluster of highly shared sequence variants was judged likely to represent a technical artifact of the sequencing pipeline. Some IMGT-functional V segments, including TRBV6-2 and TRBV6-3, could not be told apart with the 87-base-pair reads, so those segments were excluded. The earlier analysis of 587 of the donors excluded 15 to 20 rarely observed V segments, including chromosome 9 orphons, because counts were too low. A later analysis found that HLA-associated TCR beta chains were more clonally expanded and had lower generation probabilities than equally common non-associated chains. In vitro tests confirmed that a few of the cytomegalovirus-associated TCR beta chains recognize cytomegalovirus antigens. In an earlier analysis of some 500 of the donors, most TCR beta V segments appeared in productive rearrangements about 90% or about 30% of the time, broadly matching IMGT annotations. Most TCR sequences were observed very rarely across donors, whereas some public TCRs were present in many individuals. In a later analysis, most CMV-associated TCR beta chains were found to appear HLA-restricted, with HLA associations seemingly driven largely by CMV exposure. A further reported finding was that TCR beta sequences accurately predicted the HLA-A and HLA-B alleles for most subjects in the first cohort. A later genetic analysis reported fewer N-insertions in productive TCRs among donors in an Asian-associated ancestry cluster than the roughly 720-donor mean. The authors suggested that the approach could potentially be extended to other disease states and immunological phenotypes. The study gave a list of over 150 TCR beta chains associated with cytomegalovirus. The presence/absence analyses assumed that sequencing depth was roughly uniform across donors, and that assumption may not be true. According to a later analysis, TCR association rates differed among HLA loci, with DRB1 alleles showing the most associated TCRs and HLA-C alleles showing the fewest. For the cohort, immune exposure information was limited to CMV serostatus. In both the original and validation cohorts, the classifier was reported to diagnose cytomegalovirus status with high specificity and sensitivity. An association between a missense DCLRE1C variant and V-gene and J-gene trimming of TCR beta chains was found in a later genetic analysis and replicated in an independent cohort. Linkage disequilibrium might explain the correlated functional status among segregating V segments, but an unknown experimental factor could not be excluded. A later analysis associated approximately 17,000 TCR beta sequences with specific HLA alleles at a false discovery rate of 0.05. Because HLA typing was missing for some donors at each locus, association tests included only the typed subset. When HLA alleles, especially DR and DQ, strongly co-occurred, attributing TCR associations to individual alleles was difficult.

The cohort consisted of 650 to 700 healthy bone marrow donors. Cohort members were all nominally healthy when sampled, although unrecorded immune exposures were likely present. The donor was CMV seronegative and belonged to the group of around 350 seronegative cohort members. A peripheral blood sample was collected from each donor, and TCR beta sequencing was performed on peripheral blood mononuclear cells. The Qiagen DNeasy Blood Extraction Kit was used to extract genomic DNA from the blood cell samples. Library creation used the immunoSEQ multiplex PCR assay. For the multiplex PCR, a mixture combining 60 forward primers for TCR Vbeta segments and 13 reverse primers for TCR Jbeta segments was used. The CDR3 region of rearranged TCR beta genes was amplified from genomic DNA with a multiplex PCR assay. The Illumina HiSeq System was used to sequence the amplified TCR beta libraries as 87-base-pair reads. As for the authors' bioinformatics: Across the 700 or so repertoires, a later analysis counted roughly 84 million unique TCR beta chains, roughly 11 million of which were shared by at least two donors. Raw reads were error-corrected and collapsed into unique sequences with a nearest-neighbor algorithm that merged closely related sequences to remove PCR and sequencing errors. CDR3 sequences were aligned to IMGT reference sequences to assign V, D and J gene segments. For a sequence to be retained, at least a six-nucleotide match to both a V gene segment and a J gene segment was required. A rearrangement was called productive if the CDR3 had no stop codons and remained in frame with V and J, and every other rearrangement was called non-productive. CDR3 was defined according to IMGT convention as the region running from the second conserved V-encoded cysteine to the conserved J-encoded phenylalanine. In an earlier analysis of more than 550 of the donors, sequences lacking an unambiguous match to a single V gene segment were excluded. An earlier analysis of some 610 of the donors called V segments functional above 56.7% productive rearrangements and segregating when the between-donor standard deviation exceeded 5%. A statistical classification framework was developed to diagnose cytomegalovirus status using the catalog of TCR beta chain sequences. In a later analysis, V and J genes were assigned by comparing TCR nucleotide sequences against IMGT/GENE-DB human TR gene sequences. The TCRdist pipeline was used in a later analysis to assign CDR3 sequences and most-parsimonious VDJ recombination scenarios. A later analysis defined each TCR beta chain by its CDR3 amino acid sequence plus V-gene family, and excluded reads lacking a unique V-gene family. In a later analysis, fewer than 600 highly shared, low-generation-probability nucleotide sequences were removed to address suspected cross-contamination and a sequencing artifact. A later analysis calculated a clonal expansion index for each public chain from normalized within-repertoire ranks of inferred template counts. A later analysis computed generation probabilities with a VDJ recombination model fitted to out-of-frame rearrangements, and checked the results against IGoR. A later analysis scored TCR-TCR, TCR-HLA and TCR-CMV co-occurrence with hypergeometric tests, applying a repertoire-size bias correction to TCR pairs. False discovery rates were estimated in a later analysis by permuting HLA or CMV assignments 20 times. In a later analysis, co-occurring TCRs were grouped using DBSCAN, and TCRdist sequence similarity was added for clustering within HLA-allele-positive subsets. Repertoires with fewer than 30,000 or more than 120,000 public chains, plus five repertoires with anomalous nucleotide sharing, were excluded from co-occurrence clustering. TCRdb re-hosts the immuneACCESS table, in-frame sequences only. Its copies lack some clones; in the studies checked, an unresolved V gene accounts for under half of them, and the cause for the rest is not known. V and J calls and clone size are given by that table; D and trimming were obtained from the DNA. This sample has about 200,000 clones in its table, and 82% of those were observed once. Roughly 0.097% of the sample is in the top ten clones.

Turning to this clone: The antigen it recognizes is unknown. Per-base quality was not reported, and no clone a single base away is much larger than it.

The trim is 1 base for V and 6 bases for J, with a gap of 15 bases between the germline ends. Reading the germline V gene gives CDR1 LGHNA and CDR2 YSLEER. The CDR3 runs 16 residues from the cysteine to the phenylalanine. Only the CDR3 part of the read is kept: 48 bases, read in frame from the first base. The sample comprised PBMCs. The V and J segments used are TRBV4-3 and TRBJ2-2; a tentative D call is TRBD1 (6 bases match). The origin of this receptor is a boy aged 2-15 years in good health and CMV-seronegative. The CDR3: CASSQGPRGKAGELFF. The DNA reads as follows: TGCGCCAGCAGCCAAGGGCCCAGGGGTAAAGCCGGGGAGCTGTTTTTT.